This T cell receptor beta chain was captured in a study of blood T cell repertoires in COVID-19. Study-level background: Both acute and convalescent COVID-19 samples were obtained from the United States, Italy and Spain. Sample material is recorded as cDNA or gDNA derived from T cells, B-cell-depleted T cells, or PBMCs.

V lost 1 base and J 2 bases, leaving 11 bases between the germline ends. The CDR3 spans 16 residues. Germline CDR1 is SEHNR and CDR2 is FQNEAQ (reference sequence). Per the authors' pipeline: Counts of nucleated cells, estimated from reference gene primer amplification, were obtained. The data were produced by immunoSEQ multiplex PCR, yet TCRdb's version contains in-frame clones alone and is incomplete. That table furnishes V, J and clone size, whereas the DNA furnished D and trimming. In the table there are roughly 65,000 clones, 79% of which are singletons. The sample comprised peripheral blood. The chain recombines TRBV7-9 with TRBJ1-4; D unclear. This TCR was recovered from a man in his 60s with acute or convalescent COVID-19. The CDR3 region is CASSLVSGSTNEKLFF. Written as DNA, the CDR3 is TGTGCCAGCAGCTTAGTCTCGGGGTCGACTAATGAAAAACTGTTTTTT.